The 29 T cell receptor beta chains below were found in one sample sequenced in a study of regulatory T cells in long-lasting Graves disease. Building of the TCR beta libraries involved iRepertoire HTBI primers and Arm-PCR of CDR3 regions. In TCRdb, the multiplex PCR reads were re-called with MiXCR into one record per CDR3 protein. The sample comprises around 250,000 distinct CDR3 sequences, around 18% of which are singletons, and approximately 20% rests with the top ten. Time point indicated: newly diagnosed GD, antithyroid drugs for less than 3 months. The TCR library used RNA extracted from PBMCs. The sample in question was peripheral blood mononuclear cells (PBMCs), obtained at new diagnosis, from a patient treated with antithyroid drugs. All receptors derive from a female donor with Graves disease.

In the case of this clonotype: With a much larger clone just one base away, this may be a read error. The rearrangement joins TRBV7-2 to TRBJ2-5; 7 nucleotides align to TRBD2. The V gene's germline CDR1 is SGHTA and CDR2 FQGNSA. The length of the CDR3 is 16 residues. In DNA, the CDR3 is TGTGTCAGCATCCAGGGAGTAGCGGGCGCTAAAGAGACCCAGTACTTC. Protein product: CVSIQGVAGAKETQYF.

This clonotype was counted at least ten times. This chain links TRBV2 with TRBJ2-1; D is possibly TRBD2 (6 bases). The germline CDR1 and CDR2 sequences are SNHLY and FYNNEI. V was clipped by 2 bases and J by 10 bases, with 12 bases between them. This CDR3 has 13 amino acids. The CDR3 DNA is TGTGCCAGCAGTGAACCGGGGGAGGAGGAGCAGTTCTTC. Its translation: CASSEPGEEEQFF.

This clonotype was recorded many times. This CDR3 is CASNQGDSNQPQHF. The CDR3 nucleotides are TGTGCCAGCAACCAGGGGGATAGCAATCAGCCCCAGCATTTT. The V and J genes are TRBV2 and TRBJ1-5; the match to TRBD1 covers 7 bases. CDR1 and CDR2 from the germline V gene are SNHLY and FYNNEI. V trimming: 7 bases; J trimming: 0 bases; junction bases outside the gene matches: 3. The CDR3 contains 14 residues.

This clonotype has a count of ten or more. The chain joins TRBV7-9 to TRBJ2-2; the D is unclear. CDR3 length equals 11 residues. Germline CDR1 and CDR2: SEHNR and FQNEAQ (reference sequence). Trimming cost V 11 bases and J 5 bases, with 9 bases left between them. The CDR3 DNA follows: TGTGCCTCCAGCACTACCGGGGAGCTGTTTTTT. Translated, it gives CASSTTGELFF.

Ten or more counts support this clonotype. The chain carries TRBV28 and TRBJ2-1; TRBD1 agrees at 8 bases. Germline V gene data show CDR1 as MDHEN and CDR2 as SYDVKM. Trimming took 6 bases from V and 0 from J; bases not matched to a gene: 13. The CDR3 covers 18 residues. This chain's CDR3 is CASSRPTGALTSYNEQFF. For the CDR3, the DNA is TGTGCCAGCAGCCGACCGACAGGGGCCCTTACCTCCTACAATGAGCAGTTCTTC.

This clonotype was counted between two and nine times. J is TRBJ2-7 and V is TRBV7-9, with no clear D. The CDR3 runs 12 residues. Trimming left V 0 bases short and J 5 bases short, with 5 bases between. The germline CDR1 and CDR2 sequences are SEHNR and FQNEAQ (reference sequence). CDR3 bases: TGTGCCAGCAGCTTAGCGACCCACGAGCAGTACTTC. Protein: CASSLATHEQYF.

This clonotype was detected many times. V and J are TRBV19 and TRBJ1-1; 8 positions agree with TRBD1. CDR3 length: 14 amino acids. With 5 bases clipped from V and 4 bases from J, the junction kept 6 bases outside the gene matches. Germline V lookup: CDR1 LNHDA, CDR2 SQIVND (reference sequence). The DNA of the CDR3 is TGTGCCAGTAGTCCCCGACAGGGGCGCACTGAAGCTTTCTTT. This codes for CASSPRQGRTEAFF. Looking up the rest from reference TRBV19 and TRBJ1-1 gives the full variable domain: DGGITQSPKYLFRKEGQNVTLSCEQNLNHDAMYWYRQDPGQGLRLIYYSQIVNDFQKGDIAEGYSVSREKKESFPLTVTSAQKNPTAFYLCASSPRQGRTEAFFGQGTRLTVV.

This clonotype has a handful of counts. The rearrangement joins TRBV9 to TRBJ2-1, with 14 bases identical to TRBD2. The J segment lost 9 bases and the V segment lost 0 bases, leaving 5 bases of the junction unmatched. CDR1 SGDLS and CDR2 YYNGEE come from the germline V gene. CDR3 size: 16 residues. CDR3 protein: CASSVEGTSGSGEQFF. The CDR3 DNA follows: TGTGCCAGCAGCGTAGAGGGGACTAGCGGGAGTGGTGAGCAGTTCTTC.

This rearrangement joins TRBV9 to TRBJ2-7; D uncertain. This CDR3 has 14 residues. Germline CDR1 reads SGDLS; CDR2 reads YYNGEE. V was trimmed by 2 bases and J by 0 bases, leaving 9 bases between them. The CDR3 loop is CASSVGPNSYEQYF. The CDR3 DNA is TGTGCCAGCAGCGTTGGCCCGAACTCCTACGAGCAGTACTTC.

This clonotype was found many times. The gene calls are TRBV18 and TRBJ1-1; 8 bases map to TRBD1. CDR3 size: 15 residues. V was pared by 6 bases and J by 2 bases, with 8 bases of the junction left unmatched. Per germline, CDR1 KGHSH and CDR2 LQKENI. CDR3 protein: CASSRDRTLNTEAFF. As DNA, the CDR3 is TGTGCCAGCTCGCGGGACAGGACTCTTAACACTGAAGCTTTCTTT.

This clonotype was counted ten times or more. CDR3 coding DNA: TGTGCCAGCTCACCGAACAGGGGGCAGGATGAAAAACTGTTTTTT. Its protein is CASSPNRGQDEKLFF. This sequence joins TRBV18 and TRBJ1-4; 9 positions agree with TRBD1. CDR1 and CDR2 (germline): KGHSH, LQKENI. The J segment lost 6 bases and the V segment lost 3 bases, leaving 5 bases of the junction unmatched. The CDR3 runs 15 residues.

This clonotype occurred many times. The J gene is TRBJ1-2, the V gene TRBV2, with D hard to call. Germline V CDR1 and CDR2: SNHLY, FYNNEI. Trimming shortened V by 6 bases and J by 6 bases, and 17 bases separated the two germline ends. The CDR3 has 14 amino acids. CDR3 in amino acids: CASSIDPGSHGYTF. The CDR3, as DNA: TGTGCCAGCAGCATTGACCCGGGATCCCATGGCTACACCTTC.

This clonotype has at least ten counts. The CDR3 nucleotides are TGCAGTGCCAGGACTAGCGGGATTGACAATGAGCAGTTCTTC. Translating it yields CSARTSGIDNEQFF. The rearrangement links TRBV20-1 to TRBJ2-1, with 12 bases that match TRBD2. Germline assignment: CDR1 DFQATT and CDR2 SNEGSKA (reference sequence). The CDR3 is 14 residues long. Germline trimming cut 6 bases from V and 5 bases from J; bases unmatched to any gene: 5.

This clonotype was counted ten times or more. The genes are TRBV18 and TRBJ2-5, with D uncertain. From germline, CDR1 is KGHSH and CDR2 LQKENI. The CDR3 is made up of 14 amino acids. V shed 3 bases and J shed 2 bases, with 10 bases lying between them. The CDR3, as DNA: TGTGCCAGCTCACCGCGAGGCAGACAAGAGACCCAGTACTTC. Encoded protein: CASSPRGRQETQYF.

The J gene is TRBJ2-2, the V gene TRBV2; tentatively, D is TRBD1 or TRBD2 (6 bases each). V was trimmed by 5 bases and J by 8 bases, leaving 21 bases between them. CDR3 length equals 16 residues. Germline-derived CDR1 and CDR2 are SNHLY and FYNNEI. CDR3 coding DNA: TGTGCCAGCAGTCCCACGGACCCAGGAGGGGGAGGGGAGCTGTTTTTT. It yields the protein CASSPTDPGGGGELFF. Based on the CDR3 plus reference TRBV2 and TRBJ2-2, the full variable domain is EPEVTQTPSHQVTQMGQEVILRCVPISNHLYFYWYRQILGQKVEFLVSFYNNEISEKSEIFDDQFSVERPDGSNFTLKIRSTKLEDSAMYFCASSPTDPGGGGELFFGEGSRLTVL.

Many counts were recorded for this clonotype. The chain is built from TRBV30 and TRBJ1-4; 9 nucleotides match TRBD1. The CDR3 has 17 amino acids. CDR1 is GTSNPN and CDR2 is SVGIG in the germline V gene (reference sequence). Trimming took 1 base from V and 7 from J; bases not matched to a gene: 13. CDR3 nucleotides: TGTGCCTGGAGTGGCCGACCGTCACAGGGGGCGGGTGAAAAACTGTTTTTT. Encoded protein: CAWSGRPSQGAGEKLFF.

This clonotype was counted ten times or more. J is TRBJ2-2 and V is TRBV10-2; D remains unclear. This CDR3 contains 14 residues. CDR1 WSHSY and CDR2 SAAADI come from the germline V gene. V was cut by 3 bases and J by 0 bases, with 5 bases left in between. In nucleotides, the CDR3 is TGCGCCAGCAGTGAACAGACGAACACCGGGGAGCTGTTTTTT. As protein: CASSEQTNTGELFF.

To note about this clonotype: A far more abundant clone sits one base away, making this likely a read error. V gene TRBV12-3 or TRBV12-4 combines with J gene TRBJ2-5, with D perhaps matching TRBD2 (5 bases). The DNA end lines up better with TRBJ2-7; the J call may be wrong. This CDR3 is 17 amino acids long. CDR3 DNA sequence: TGTGCCAGCAGTCCCTCTAATCCCTCACTAGTCTCCTACGAGCAGTACTTC. Residues: CASSPSNPSLVSYEQYF.

Many counts were recorded for this clonotype. This chain links TRBV3-1 with TRBJ2-1; 12 positions agree with TRBD1. With 3 bases clipped from V and 6 bases from J, the junction kept 6 bases outside the gene matches. The CDR3 is 16 residues long. Germline V gene data show CDR1 as LGHDT and CDR2 as YNNKEL (reference sequence). The CDR3 loop is CASSHPGQGAINEQFF. In DNA, the CDR3 is TGTGCCAGCAGCCACCCGGGACAGGGGGCGATCAATGAGCAGTTCTTC.

This clonotype was seen many times. CDR3 DNA sequence: TGCAGTGTCGGACTAGCGGACACAGATACGCAGTATTTT. Its translation: CSVGLADTDTQYF. The V gene is TRBV20-1, the J gene TRBJ2-3, with TRBD2 identical over 10 bases. V was clipped by 7 bases and J by 2 bases; unmatched bases: 3. The CDR3 extends over 13 amino acids. Germline CDR1 reads DFQATT; CDR2 reads SNEGSKA (reference sequence).

This clonotype occurred many times. The genes are TRBV19 and TRBJ1-1; possibly TRBD1 for D (5 bases). CDR3 size: 15 residues. Germline CDR1 reads LNHDA; CDR2 reads SQIVND (reference sequence). Trimming removed 5 bases at V and 3 bases at J, with 16 bases between. The CDR3 here is CASSAMRGVYTEAFF. DNA for the CDR3: TGTGCCAGTAGTGCAATGCGGGGGGTTTACACTGAAGCTTTCTTT.

Here the CDR3 DNA reads TGTGCCAGCAGTTTATCACCCGACTGGGGGGCCAACGTCCTGACTTTC. This translates into CASSLSPDWGANVLTF. The genes are TRBV12-3 or TRBV12-4 and TRBJ2-6; D is undetermined. V shed 2 bases and J shed 4 bases, with 12 bases lying between them. This CDR3 contains 16 residues.

Concerning this clonotype: This likely traces to a read error, being one base from a far larger clone. V usage is TRBV6-1 and J usage is TRBJ2-3, with 8 bases matching TRBD1. The tail of the sequence fits TRBJ1-5 better, so the J call may be wrong. Germline loops: CDR1 MNHNS, CDR2 SASEGT. The CDR3 runs 15 residues. CDR3 amino acids: CASSTDRGFFDTQHF. The DNA for the CDR3 is TGTGCCAGCAGCACTGACAGGGGATTCTTCGATACGCAGCATTTT.

This clonotype was detected ten times or more. This chain links TRBV2 with TRBJ2-4; D is perhaps TRBD2 (6 bases). The CDR3 loop spans 12 amino acids. Per germline, CDR1 SNHLY and CDR2 FYNNEI. Trimming removed 2 bases from V and 8 bases from J, with 7 bases in between. The CDR3, as DNA: TGTGCCAGCAGTGAATCGGGGGACATTCAGTACTTC. This encodes CASSESGDIQYF. The full variable domain, its missing parts supplied by reference TRBV2 and TRBJ2-4, is EPEVTQTPSHQVTQMGQEVILRCVPISNHLYFYWYRQILGQKVEFLVSFYNNEISEKSEIFDDQFSVERPDGSNFTLKIRSTKLEDSAMYFCASSESGDIQYFGAGTRLSVL.

This clonotype has just one count. V gene TRBV28 combines with J gene TRBJ2-1; D not resolved. The CDR3 extends over 14 amino acids. CDR1 is MDHEN and CDR2 is SYDVKM in the germline V gene. Deletions cut 3 bases from V and 6 bases from J, with 12 bases between. The DNA of the CDR3 is TGTGCCAGCAGTTTTTGGGATAGGTTCAATGAGCAGTTCTTC. Amino acid sequence: CASSFWDRFNEQFF.

The table lists this clonotype with many counts. The V and J genes are TRBV28 and TRBJ1-5; D is possibly TRBD1 (5 bases). There are 12 residues in the CDR3. With 7 bases removed from V and 6 bases from J, the gap between germline ends came to 10 bases. The germline CDR1 and CDR2 sequences are MDHEN and SYDVKM. CDR3 in amino acids: CASKPGSQPQHF. The CDR3, as DNA: TGTGCCAGCAAGCCAGGGTCTCAGCCCCAGCATTTT. The complete variable domain, with remaining parts taken from reference TRBV28 and TRBJ1-5, reads DVKVTQSSRYLVKRTGEKVFLECVQDMDHENMFWYRQDPGLGLRLIYFSYDVKMKEKGDIPEGYSVSREKKERFSLILESASTNQTSMYLCASKPGSQPQHFGDGTRLSIL.

This clonotype was found a few times. The rearrangement joins TRBV4-3 to TRBJ1-2; TRBD1 matches at 10 bases. Germline assignment: CDR1 LGHNA and CDR2 YSLEER. The CDR3 has 15 amino acids. V was clipped by 5 bases and J by 5 bases; unmatched bases: 8. The CDR3 protein is CASSSGTGAIYGYTF. DNA for the CDR3: TGCGCCAGCAGCTCGGGGACAGGGGCCATATATGGCTACACCTTC.

This clonotype has at least ten counts. J is TRBJ1-5 and V is TRBV2, with D hard to call. V gave up 5 bases and J gave up 0 bases, with 14 bases separating them. This CDR3 has 16 amino acids. CDR1 and CDR2 from the germline V gene are SNHLY and FYNNEI. The CDR3 nucleotides are TGTGCCAGCAGTCTCCGGGCCTTAAATAGCAATCAGCCCCAGCATTTT. The encoded protein is CASSLRALNSNQPQHF.

This clonotype was counted ten times or more. The CDR3 here is CAWSVVNSYEQYF. The CDR3 coding sequence is TGTGCCTGGAGTGTGGTAAACTCATACGAGCAGTACTTC. V is TRBV30 and J is TRBJ2-7; D remains unclear. The CDR3 totals 13 residues. The germline V gene encodes CDR1 GTSNPN and CDR2 SVGIG (reference sequence). Trimming left V 0 bases short and J 4 bases short, with 10 bases between.